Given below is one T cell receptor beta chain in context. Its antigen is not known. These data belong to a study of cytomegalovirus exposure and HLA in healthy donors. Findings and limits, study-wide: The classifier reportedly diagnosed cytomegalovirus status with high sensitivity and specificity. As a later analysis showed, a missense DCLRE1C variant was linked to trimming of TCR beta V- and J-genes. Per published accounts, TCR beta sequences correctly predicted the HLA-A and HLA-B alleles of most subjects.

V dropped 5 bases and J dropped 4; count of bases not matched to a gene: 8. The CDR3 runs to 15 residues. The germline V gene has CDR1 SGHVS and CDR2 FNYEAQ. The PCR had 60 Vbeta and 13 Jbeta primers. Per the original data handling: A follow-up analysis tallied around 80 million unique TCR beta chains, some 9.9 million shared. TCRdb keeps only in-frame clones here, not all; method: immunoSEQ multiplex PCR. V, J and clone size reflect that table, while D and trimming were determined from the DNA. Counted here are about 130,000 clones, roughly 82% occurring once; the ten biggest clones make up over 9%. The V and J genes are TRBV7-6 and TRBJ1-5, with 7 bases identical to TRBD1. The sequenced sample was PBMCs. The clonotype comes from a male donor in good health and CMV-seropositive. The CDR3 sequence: CASSPQQGGNQPQHF. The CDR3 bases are TGTGCCAGCAGCCCACAGCAGGGGGGTAATCAGCCCCAGCATTTT.